The sequence of this TCR beta chain was determined in a study of blood T cell repertoires in COVID-19. Study background: Italy, Spain and the United States were the sources of the convalescent and acute COVID-19 samples.

The method was immunoSEQ multiplex PCR; TCRdb's version includes in-frame clones alone and lacks a portion of them. Among about 130,000 clones, around four fifths were seen once, and the ten largest hold approximately 12%. Trimming shortened V by 3 bases and J by 0 bases, and 12 bases separated the two germline ends. Germline V CDR1 and CDR2: KGHDR, SFDVKD. CDR3 length: 16 residues. Sequencing was performed on peripheral blood. The V gene is TRBV24-1, the J gene TRBJ2-3; D is perhaps TRBD1 (5 bases). This TCR was recovered from a man in his fifties or sixties with acute or convalescent COVID-19. The CDR3 coding sequence is TGTGCCACCAGTGATAGCGACAGATCTAGCACAGATACGCAGTATTTT. Protein product: CATSDSDRSSTDTQYF.